This is a list of T cell receptor beta chains from one sample in a study of radiotherapy plus CTLA-4 blockade in lung cancer. The protocol was immunoSEQ multiplex PCR, while the TCRdb copy is restricted to in-frame clones and leaves out a portion. The top ten clones hold 0.65% to 0.95% of a sample with tens of thousands of clones, around 83% of them seen once. The sample here was peripheral blood, taken from a patient treated with radiotherapy plus ipilimumab. Receptor source: a human donor with non-small cell lung cancer who had stable disease on radiotherapy plus ipilimumab. Each CDR3 is given with its conserved first and last residue. A D gene is named only where the DNA matches it firmly. Clone size is stated in some rows and not others, as once, few, many or a class when expanded.

TRBV6-1	12	TRBJ2-5	.	.	CASTADSQEQYF	TGTGCCAGCACCGCGGACAGTCAGGAGCAGTACTTC
TRBV6-1	16	TRBJ1-4	.	.	CASSEAGIATNEKLFF	TGTGCCAGCAGTGAGGCAGGGATCGCAACTAATGAAAAACTGTTTTTT
TRBV5-1	14	TRBJ2-1	TRBD2	once	CASSLGGSGDEQFF	TGCGCCAGCAGCTTGGGGGGTAGCGGGGATGAGCAGTTCTTC
TRBV30	16	TRBJ2-5	TRBD2	.	CAWSLASGLYQETQYF	TGTGCCTGGAGTCTAGCTAGCGGGTTGTACCAAGAGACCCAGTACTTC
TRBV5-1	13	TRBJ1-4	.	.	CASSVTGYEKLFF	TGCGCCAGCAGCGTGACAGGTTATGAAAAACTGTTTTTT
TRBV7-2	13	TRBJ1-3	TRBD1	.	CASSRGPGNTIYF	TGTGCCAGCAGCAGGGGGCCTGGAAACACCATATATTTT
TRBV30	14	TRBJ1-5	.	.	CAWSDGGGNQPQHF	TGTGCCTGGAGTGATGGGGGAGGCAATCAGCCCCAGCATTTT
TRBV19	13	TRBJ2-5	.	.	CASSRLAQETQYF	TGTGCCAGTAGTAGGCTAGCCCAAGAGACCCAGTACTTC
TRBV29-1	14	TRBJ1-1	.	.	CSVEGWGYNTEAFF	TGCAGCGTTGAAGGCTGGGGATACAACACTGAAGCTTTCTTT
TRBV5-6	16	TRBJ2-7	TRBD2	.	CASSWSGLAVPYEQYF	TGTGCCAGCAGCTGGTCCGGACTAGCGGTACCCTACGAGCAGTACTTC
TRBV5-4	14	TRBJ2-3	.	.	CASSLDRGTDTQYF	TGTGCCAGCAGCTTGGACAGGGGCACAGATACGCAGTATTTT
TRBV6-6	15	TRBJ1-1	TRBD1	.	CASSYSDRVGDEAFF	TGTGCCAGCAGTTATAGCGACAGGGTTGGAGATGAAGCTTTCTTT
TRBV7-9	15	TRBJ1-2	.	.	CASIQAGTLLGGYTF	TGTGCCAGCATCCAGGCCGGGACGTTGTTAGGTGGCTACACCTTC
TRBV2	14	TRBJ2-7	.	.	CASSPRVEGNEQYF	TGTGCCAGCAGTCCGAGGGTTGAGGGAAACGAGCAGTACTTC